The clone carrying this T cell receptor (beta chain) was seen once. Source study methods: Amplification of reference gene primers was used by the study to estimate nucleated cell counts. Clones were read by immunoSEQ multiplex PCR, and TCRdb kept only the in-frame ones, dropping some. V and J calls and clone size are copied from that table; D and trimming were computed from the DNA. In the table there are a few hundred thousand clones, roughly nine tenths of which are singletons. This sample was included in a study of blood T cell repertoires in COVID-19. Study as a whole: The United States, Italy and Spain provided the acute and convalescent COVID-19 samples. Nucleic acid was either cDNA or gDNA, and it came from T cells, B-cell-depleted T cells, or PBMCs.

The sequence was collected from a woman aged 50 to 60 with acute or convalescent COVID-19. Sequenced: peripheral blood.

Here the CDR3 reads CASSGTGRLITDTQYF. The CDR3 DNA is TGTGCCAGCAGTGGGACAGGGCGCTTGATCACAGATACGCAGTATTTT. The genes are TRBV6-4 and TRBJ2-3; TRBD1 aligns across 8 bases. CDR3 length: 16 residues. CDR1 and CDR2 from the germline V gene are MRHNA and SNTAGT. The J segment lost 2 bases and the V segment lost 4 bases, leaving 8 bases of the junction unmatched.